The 6 T cell receptor beta chains given below trace back to one sample, sequenced in a study of T cell responses to AZD1222 COVID-19 vaccine. The repertoire was sequenced with immunoSEQ multiplex PCR; TCRdb's copy has only in-frame clones and lacks some. The table shows about 76,000 clones, with 70% to 90% occurring only once. Specimen: peripheral blood, collected on day 0 of MenACWY control vaccination. Source of these receptors: an adult in good health.

The rearrangement joins TRBV4-3 to TRBJ2-6, with D possibly TRBD2 on 5 matching bases. The CDR3 sequence is 17 residues long. CDR1 and CDR2 from the germline V gene are LGHNA and YSLEER. V dropped 0 bases and J dropped 0 bases, with 9 bases sitting between them. In DNA, the CDR3 is TGCGCCAGCAGCCAAGATCGGGGTAACTCTGGGGCCAACGTCCTGACTTTC. Translating it yields CASSQDRGNSGANVLTF.

The J gene is TRBJ2-1, the V gene TRBV7-2; TRBD2 agrees at 13 bases. Looked up from germline, CDR1 is SGHTA and CDR2 is FQGNSA. The V gene end was trimmed by 5 bases and the J gene end by 9 bases; junction bases not matched to a gene: 7. The CDR3 extends over 15 amino acids. The CDR3 coding sequence is TGTGCCAGCAGCGAAGGACTAGCGGGAGTAGGTGAGCAGTTCTTC. Residues: CASSEGLAGVGEQFF.

The rearrangement joins TRBV7-3 to TRBJ2-3; TRBD2 might be the D (5 bases). V was shortened by 3 bases and J by 4 bases, with 14 bases between the two germline ends. Germline CDR1 and CDR2: SGHTA and FQGTGA. This CDR3 spans 15 amino acids. The CDR3 here is CASSFGGLGPDTQYF. CDR3 nucleotides: TGTGCCAGCAGCTTCGGCGGACTTGGCCCAGATACGCAGTATTTT.

The rearrangement links TRBV28 to TRBJ1-2; D is uncertain. V dropped 2 bases and J dropped 8 bases, with 12 bases sitting between them. The germline V gene has CDR1 MDHEN and CDR2 SYDVKM. The CDR3 is made up of 13 amino acids. The CDR3 DNA reads TGTGCCAGCAGTTTACCGGAAACGGTGGGCTACACCTTC. Translating it yields CASSLPETVGYTF.

J is TRBJ1-1 and V is TRBV12-3 or TRBV12-4; TRBD1 matches at 7 bases. J gave up 10 bases and V 2 bases, and 7 bases lay outside the gene matches. The CDR3 sequence is 13 residues long. The CDR3 sequence is CASSLRQGVGAFF. CDR3 in DNA: TGTGCCAGCAGTTTAAGACAGGGCGTTGGAGCTTTCTTT.

V and J are TRBV19 and TRBJ2-1; 12 bases are shared with TRBD2. The CDR3 runs 16 residues. The V gene's germline CDR1 is LNHDA and CDR2 SQIVND (reference sequence). V shed 5 bases and J 4 bases; nucleotides not matched to a gene: 6. The chain's CDR3 is CASSSRTSGIYNEQFF. CDR3 DNA sequence: TGTGCCAGTAGTTCTCGGACTAGCGGGATATACAATGAGCAGTTCTTC. The complete variable domain, with remaining parts taken from reference TRBV19 and TRBJ2-1, reads DGGITQSPKYLFRKEGQNVTLSCEQNLNHDAMYWYRQDPGQGLRLIYYSQIVNDFQKGDIAEGYSVSREKKESFPLTVTSAQKNPTAFYLCASSSRTSGIYNEQFFGPGTRLTVL.